Listed below are T cell receptor beta chains from one sample, sequenced in a study of blood T cell repertoires in COVID-19. Profiled with immunoSEQ multiplex PCR; TCRdb holds only in-frame clones, not every one. Among under 250,000 clones listed, approximately 80% were seen once. The source material was peripheral blood. The origin of the receptors is a man in his forties or fifties with active or convalescent COVID-19. Each CDR3 is given with its conserved first and last residue. A D gene is named only where the DNA matches it firmly.

CASSDRGTGELFF	TRBV6-4	TRBJ2-2	NA	13
CASSYGQGEDTQYF	TRBV6-5	TRBJ2-3	NA	14
CASSLFLAGVPNEQFF	TRBV11-2	TRBJ2-1	TRBD2	16
CASSQGNQGALRQPQHF	TRBV3-1/TRBV3-2	TRBJ1-5	TRBD1	17
CSVAYRGHVSGANVLTF	TRBV29-1	TRBJ2-6	TRBD1	17
CASTRDTLSGNTIYF	TRBV2	TRBJ1-3	NA	15
CASSIRHAGSPLHF	TRBV19	TRBJ1-6	NA	14
CASSLWSLAGASSTDTQYF	TRBV28	TRBJ2-3	TRBD2	19
CASNNLGGANTEAFF	TRBV5-6	TRBJ1-1	NA	15
CASSANRVPFF	TRBV2	TRBJ1-1	NA	11
CASSEGALAQETQYF	TRBV6-2/TRBV6-3	TRBJ2-5	TRBD1	15
CASSPRQGEIETQYF	TRBV28	TRBJ2-5	TRBD1	15
CASRPTGAVYTF	TRBV28	TRBJ1-2	TRBD1	12
CARTYYGYTF	TRBV7-3	TRBJ1-2	NA	10
CASSIDAGVGQPQHF	TRBV19	TRBJ1-5	NA	15
CASSFGLEHYEQYF	TRBV5-6	TRBJ2-7	NA	14
CASSIGGQGVDQPQHF	TRBV19	TRBJ1-5	TRBD1	16
CASSLDGGNEQFF	TRBV28	TRBJ2-1	TRBD2	13